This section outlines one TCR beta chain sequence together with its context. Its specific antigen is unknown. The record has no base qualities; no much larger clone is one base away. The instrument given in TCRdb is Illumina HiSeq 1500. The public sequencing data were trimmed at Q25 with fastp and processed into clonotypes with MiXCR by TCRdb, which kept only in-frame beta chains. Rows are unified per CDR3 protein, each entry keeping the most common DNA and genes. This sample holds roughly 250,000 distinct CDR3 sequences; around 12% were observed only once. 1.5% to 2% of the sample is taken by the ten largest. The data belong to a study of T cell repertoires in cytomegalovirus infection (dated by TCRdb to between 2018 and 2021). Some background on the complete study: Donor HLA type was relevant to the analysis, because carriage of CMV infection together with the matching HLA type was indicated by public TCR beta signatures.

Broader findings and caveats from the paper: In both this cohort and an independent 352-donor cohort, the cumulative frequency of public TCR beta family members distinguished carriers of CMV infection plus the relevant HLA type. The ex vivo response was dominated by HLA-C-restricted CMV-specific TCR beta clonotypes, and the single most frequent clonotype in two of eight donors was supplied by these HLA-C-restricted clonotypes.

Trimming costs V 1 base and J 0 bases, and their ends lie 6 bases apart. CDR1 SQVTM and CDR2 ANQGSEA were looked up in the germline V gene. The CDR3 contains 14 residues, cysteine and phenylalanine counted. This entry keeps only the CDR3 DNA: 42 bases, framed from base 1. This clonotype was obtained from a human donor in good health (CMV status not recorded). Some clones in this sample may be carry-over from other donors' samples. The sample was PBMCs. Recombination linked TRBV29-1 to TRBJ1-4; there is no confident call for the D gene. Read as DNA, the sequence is TGCAGCGTTGAAGTACGGTCAACTAATGAAAAACTGTTTTTT. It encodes CSVEVRSTNEKLFF.